Following are 8 T cell receptor beta chains from one sample sequenced in a study of T cell changes during pregnancy in multiple sclerosis (dated by TCRdb to about 2019). Library generation was performed with the immunoSEQ multiplex PCR assay. The source is immuneACCESS, and TCRdb retained only in-frame sequences with V and J called. Part of the clones is not carried over; for the studies checked, unresolved V genes explain less than half of this, and the remainder is unexplained. The sample table contains some 31,000 clones; only one count was recorded for 70% to 90% of them. Together, the top ten hold roughly 10% of the sample. Specimen: CD8+ T cells from peripheral blood mononuclear cells, collected in the third trimester of pregnancy. The receptors come from a female donor with multiple sclerosis, enrolled in a pregnancy study.

Within the sample, this clone is medium-sized (0.01 to 0.1%). The rearrangement joins TRBV5-6 to TRBJ1-1; no firm D call. The CDR3 is made up of 15 amino acids. In germline, CDR1 is SGHDT, CDR2 YYEEEE. The germline V and J ends were trimmed by 2 bases and 0 bases, with 11 bases remaining between them. In nucleotides, the CDR3 is TGTGCCAGCAGCTTCTGGGCCTTACTGAACACTGAAGCTTTCTTT. This translates into CASSFWALLNTEAFF.

The chain carries TRBV10-3 and TRBJ2-2, with D possibly TRBD2 on 7 matching bases. Per germline, CDR1 ENHRY and CDR2 SYGVKD. This CDR3 has 16 amino acids. V shed 4 bases and J shed 7 bases, with 19 bases lying between them. CDR3 sequence reads: CAISGIMRGRNGELFF. The CDR3 coding sequence is TGTGCCATCAGTGGTATTATGCGGGGGCGGAACGGGGAGCTGTTTTTT.

This clone was observed once. V usage is TRBV5-1 and J usage is TRBJ1-4; 8 positions match TRBD1. The length of the CDR3 is 15 residues. Germline CDR1 is SGHRS and CDR2 is YFSETQ. Germline trimming cut 3 bases from V and 8 bases from J; bases unmatched to any gene: 9. As DNA, the CDR3 is TGCGCCAGCAGCTCAGGACAGGGACGAAGGGAAAAACTGTTTTTT. Translating it yields CASSSGQGRREKLFF.

The chain combines TRBV15 with TRBJ1-5; 11 bases line up with TRBD1. J gave up 11 bases and V 2 bases, and 14 bases lay outside the gene matches. The germline CDR1 and CDR2 sequences are LNHNV and YYDKDF (reference sequence). This CDR3 comprises 17 residues. CDR3 loop: CATSRPGTGGDGRAQHF. Here the CDR3 DNA reads TGTGCCACCAGCAGACCCGGGACAGGGGGGGACGGACGGGCCCAGCATTTT. Variable domain in full (rest from reference TRBV15 and TRBJ1-5): DAMVIQNPRYQVTQFGKPVTLSCSQTLNHNVMYWYQQKSSQAPKLLFHYYDKDFNNEADTPDNFQSRRPNTSFCFLDIRSPGLGDTAMYLCATSRPGTGGDGRAQHFGDGTRLSIL.

This clone was seen just once. This specimen includes other DNA sequences encoding the same CDR3. The chain links TRBV9 to TRBJ2-3; 7 bases are a match to TRBD2. Germline CDR1 and CDR2: SGDLS and YYNGEE. The CDR3 contains 16 residues. Unmatched junction bases numbered 10, after V lost 2 bases and J lost 4 bases. The CDR3 DNA is TGTGCCAGCAGCGTCGAAGGCGGGGGAGGGGCAGATACGCAGTATTTT. Protein: CASSVEGGGGADTQYF.

This chain uses TRBV27 with TRBJ1-1, with D possibly TRBD1 on 6 matching bases. The CDR3 covers 13 residues. CDR1 and CDR2 from the germline V gene are MNHEY and SMNVEV (reference sequence). V was shortened by 5 bases and J by 6 bases, with 13 bases between the two germline ends. In nucleotides, the CDR3 is TGTGCCAGCAGTGGCGAAGGACAGTCTGAAGCTTTCTTT. Translation: CASSGEGQSEAFF.

The chain recombines TRBV7-9 with TRBJ2-1; tentative D call: TRBD1 (6 bases). Per germline, CDR1 SEHNR and CDR2 FQNEAQ (reference sequence). This CDR3 has 15 amino acids. V was pared by 4 bases and J by 4 bases, with 14 bases between. The CDR3 sequence is CASSSDRLGYNEQFF. In DNA, the CDR3 is TGTGCCAGCAGCTCCGACAGGTTGGGGTACAATGAGCAGTTCTTC.

V usage is TRBV14 and J usage is TRBJ1-1, with a possible D match to TRBD1 (5 bases). The CDR3 has 15 residues. Trimming shortened V by 4 bases and J by 8 bases, and 20 bases separated the two germline ends. Germline CDR1 reads SGHDN; CDR2 reads FVKESK. In DNA form, the CDR3 reads TGTGCCAGCAGCCCCCGAGAGACAGAATCTTTCGAAGCTTTCTTT. Amino acid sequence: CASSPRETESFEAFF.